These 10 T cell receptor beta chains were sequenced from one sample in a study of cytotoxic CD8 clonotypes in ibrutinib-treated CLL (dated by TCRdb to the early 2020s). The time point label, read with the paper, signifies: roughly 2 years on ibrutinib. The library was obtained by the immunoSEQ multiplex PCR assay. Drawn from immuneACCESS, this table holds only the in-frame rearrangements with V and J called that TCRdb kept. Clones are partly lost; checked studies trace under half to an unresolved V gene and leave the rest unexplained. This sample gives about 130,000 clones in total; approximately 80% of them show up just once. The biggest ten clones account for around 3.3% of the sample. The source material was PBMCs, sampled after 24 months of ibrutinib treatment. The source of these receptors is a human donor with chronic lymphocytic leukemia.

This clone was detected only once. The V gene is TRBV2, the J gene TRBJ1-1; D is unresolved. Trimming shortened V by 7 bases and J by 6 bases, and 12 bases separated the two germline ends. There are 12 residues in the CDR3. Germline loops: CDR1 SNHLY, CDR2 FYNNEI. The CDR3 reads CASKLSWPEAFF. CDR3 nucleotide sequence: TGTGCCAGCAAGCTTAGTTGGCCTGAAGCTTTCTTT.

The rearrangement uses TRBV11-3 and TRBJ1-1; 7 bases agree with TRBD1. With 0 bases clipped from V and 5 bases from J, the junction kept 9 bases outside the gene matches. There are 16 residues in the CDR3. CDR1 and CDR2 (germline): SGHNT, YENEEA. DNA for the CDR3: TGTGCCAGCAGCTTAGAAGGGGCAGGGGGGAATACTGAAGCTTTCTTT. It yields the protein CASSLEGAGGNTEAFF. The full variable domain, in which reference TRBV11-3 and TRBJ1-1 provide the parts outside the CDR3, is EAGVVQSPRYKIIEKKQPVAFWCNPISGHNTLYWYLQNLGQGPELLIRYENEEAVDDSQLPKDRFSAERLKGVDSTLKIQPAELGDSAVYLCASSLEGAGGNTEAFFGQGTRLTVV.

A single count supports this clone. The chain combines TRBV10-1 with TRBJ2-3; 9 bases fit TRBD1. CDR1 and CDR2 from the germline V gene are WNHNN and SYGVQD (reference sequence). CDR3 length: 16 residues. V trimming: 0 bases; J trimming: 5 bases; junction bases outside the gene matches: 6. CDR3 in DNA: TGCGCCAGCAGTGAGTCTTGGGACAGGGTAGGAGATACGCAGTATTTT. Its protein product is CASSESWDRVGDTQYF.

The chain combines TRBV7-9 with TRBJ2-7, with 7 bases aligning to TRBD2. Germline lookup yields CDR1 SEHNR and CDR2 FQNEAQ (reference sequence). With 0 bases clipped from V and 2 bases from J, the junction kept 10 bases outside the gene matches. The CDR3 has 17 amino acids. In nucleotides, the CDR3 is TGTGCCAGCAGCTTAGCGAAACTAGCGTACCAAACCTACGAGCAGTACTTC. It is translated as CASSLAKLAYQTYEQYF.

This chain connects TRBV5-1 to TRBJ2-6; 7 bases line up with TRBD1. Trimming took 0 bases from V and 0 from J; bases not matched to a gene: 9. The CDR3 totals 19 residues. CDR1 is SGHRS and CDR2 is YFSETQ in the germline V gene. The CDR3 DNA reads TGCGCCAGCAGCTTGGTGGCGGTGGGGACAGTCTCTGGGGCCAACGTCCTGACTTTC. This sequence encodes CASSLVAVGTVSGANVLTF.

This chain uses TRBV5-1 with TRBJ2-5; 9 positions match TRBD1. V was clipped by 2 bases and J by 5 bases; unmatched bases: 7. Germline V CDR1 and CDR2: SGHRS, YFSETQ. This CDR3 has 15 residues. The CDR3 nucleotides read TGCGCCAGCAGCTTTACCGGGACAGGGCTGGAGACCCAGTACTTC. Translated, it gives CASSFTGTGLETQYF.

The V and J genes are TRBV9 and TRBJ2-3; 8 positions agree with TRBD1. This CDR3 spans 15 amino acids. The germline V gene has CDR1 SGDLS and CDR2 YYNGEE. Losses at the gene ends were 3 bases for V and 0 bases for J; bases not matched to a gene: 3. CDR3 in amino acids: CASSAQGESTDTQYF. The CDR3 DNA sequence: TGTGCCAGCAGCGCACAGGGGGAGAGCACAGATACGCAGTATTTT.

The chain couples TRBV5-1 to TRBJ2-3; 10 bases map to TRBD1. This CDR3 is built from 15 residues. From germline, CDR1 is SGHRS and CDR2 YFSETQ. V trimming: 4 bases; J trimming: 0 bases; junction bases outside the gene matches: 2. This chain's CDR3 is CASSGTGESTDTQYF. The CDR3 coding sequence is TGCGCCAGCAGCGGGACAGGGGAAAGCACAGATACGCAGTATTTT. The whole variable domain, filled in from reference TRBV5-1 and TRBJ2-3, reads KAGVTQTPRYLIKTRGQQVTLSCSPISGHRSVSWYQQTPGQGLQFLFEYFSETQRNKGNFPGRFSGRQFSNSRSEMNVSTLELGDSALYLCASSGTGESTDTQYFGPGTRLTVL.

The chain couples TRBV13 to TRBJ1-2, with 7 bases lining up with TRBD1. V lost 5 bases, J lost 7 bases, and 4 bases stayed unmatched. Germline CDR1 is PRHDT and CDR2 is FYEKMQ (reference sequence). This CDR3 contains 12 residues. CDR3 protein: CASSLRQGGYTF. The CDR3 coding sequence is TGTGCCAGCAGCCTGCGACAGGGTGGCTACACCTTC. The full variable domain, with the rest looked up from reference TRBV13 and TRBJ1-2, is AAGVIQSPRHLIKEKRETATLKCYPIPRHDTVYWYQQGPGQDPQFLISFYEKMQSDKGSIPDRFSAQQFSDYHSELNMSSLELGDSALYFCASSLRQGGYTFGSGTRLTVV.

V is TRBV7-9 and J is TRBJ1-1; TRBD1 matches 10 bases. The CDR3 is 16 residues long. Germline V CDR1 and CDR2: SEHNR, FQNEAQ (reference sequence). J lost 4 bases, V lost 5 bases, and 10 bases had no gene match. In DNA form, the CDR3 reads TGTGCCAGCAGCACCGGTGTAGGGACAGGGGTCACTGAAGCTTTCTTT. It specifies CASSTGVGTGVTEAFF.